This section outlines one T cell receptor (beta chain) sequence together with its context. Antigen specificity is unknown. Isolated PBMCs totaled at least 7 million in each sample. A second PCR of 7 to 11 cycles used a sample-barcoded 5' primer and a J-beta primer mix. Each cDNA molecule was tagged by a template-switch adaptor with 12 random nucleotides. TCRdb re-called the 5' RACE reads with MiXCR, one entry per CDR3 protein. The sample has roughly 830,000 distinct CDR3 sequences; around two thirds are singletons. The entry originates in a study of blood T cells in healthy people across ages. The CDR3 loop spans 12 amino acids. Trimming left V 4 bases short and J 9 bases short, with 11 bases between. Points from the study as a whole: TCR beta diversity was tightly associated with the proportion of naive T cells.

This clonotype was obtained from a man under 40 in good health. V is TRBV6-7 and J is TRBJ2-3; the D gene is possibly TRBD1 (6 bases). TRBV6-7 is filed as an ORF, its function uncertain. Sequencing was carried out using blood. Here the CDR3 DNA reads TGTGCCAGCAGTTTCTTTGGGGGCACGCAGTATTTT. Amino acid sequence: CASSFFGGTQYF.